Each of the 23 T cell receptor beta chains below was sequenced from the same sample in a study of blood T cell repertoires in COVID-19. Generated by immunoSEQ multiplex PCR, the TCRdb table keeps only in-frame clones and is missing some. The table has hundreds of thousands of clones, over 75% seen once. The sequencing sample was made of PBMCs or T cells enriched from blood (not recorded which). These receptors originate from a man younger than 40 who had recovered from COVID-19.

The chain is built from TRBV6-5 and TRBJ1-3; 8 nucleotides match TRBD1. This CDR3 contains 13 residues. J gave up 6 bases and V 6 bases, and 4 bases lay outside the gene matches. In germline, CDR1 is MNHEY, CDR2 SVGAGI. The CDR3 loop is CASSPQGVNTIYF. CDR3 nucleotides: TGTGCCAGCAGCCCACAGGGGGTAAACACCATATATTTT.

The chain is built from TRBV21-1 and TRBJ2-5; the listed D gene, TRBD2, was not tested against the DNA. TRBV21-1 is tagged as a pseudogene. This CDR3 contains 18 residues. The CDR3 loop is CASSKGERLAGYEETQYF. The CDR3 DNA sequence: TGTGCCAGCAGCAAAGGGGAAAGACTAGCGGGATATGAGGAGACCCAGTACTTC.

In nucleotides, the CDR3 is TGCGCCAGCAGCCTTAGCGGGGGGAACACCGGGGAGCTGTTTTTT. Its translation: CASSLSGGNTGELFF. The V and J genes are TRBV5-1 and TRBJ2-2, with 9 bases lining up with TRBD2. Germline CDR1 reads SGHRS; CDR2 reads YFSETQ. Trimming at V came to 4 bases and at J to 1 base, leaving 2 bases not matched to a gene. This CDR3 has 15 amino acids.

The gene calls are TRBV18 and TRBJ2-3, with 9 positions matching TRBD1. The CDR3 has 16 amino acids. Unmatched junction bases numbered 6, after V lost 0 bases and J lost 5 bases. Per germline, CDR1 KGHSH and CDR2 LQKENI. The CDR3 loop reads CASSPPLNRGQDTQYF. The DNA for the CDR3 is TGTGCCAGCTCACCACCTCTAAACAGGGGGCAAGATACGCAGTATTTT. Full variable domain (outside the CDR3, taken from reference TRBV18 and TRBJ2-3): NAGVMQNPRHLVRRRGQEARLRCSPMKGHSHVYWYRQLPEEGLKFMVYLQKENIIDESGMPKERFSAEFPKEGPSILRIQQVVRGDSAAYFCASSPPLNRGQDTQYFGPGTRLTVL.

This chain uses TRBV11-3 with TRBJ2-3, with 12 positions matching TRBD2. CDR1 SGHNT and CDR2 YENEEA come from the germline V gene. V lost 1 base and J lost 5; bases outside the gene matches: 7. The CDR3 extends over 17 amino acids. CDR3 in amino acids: CASSLAERTSGIDTQYF. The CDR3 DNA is TGTGCCAGCAGCTTAGCCGAGAGGACTAGCGGGATAGATACGCAGTATTTT.

For the CDR3, the DNA is TGTGCCATCAGTGAGTTAGTAACTGAAGCTTTCTTT. It translates to CAISELVTEAFF. The genes are TRBV10-3 and TRBJ1-1; no firm D call. The germline CDR1 and CDR2 sequences are ENHRY and SYGVKD. The CDR3 is made up of 12 amino acids. V lost 1 base and J lost 5, with 5 bases in between.

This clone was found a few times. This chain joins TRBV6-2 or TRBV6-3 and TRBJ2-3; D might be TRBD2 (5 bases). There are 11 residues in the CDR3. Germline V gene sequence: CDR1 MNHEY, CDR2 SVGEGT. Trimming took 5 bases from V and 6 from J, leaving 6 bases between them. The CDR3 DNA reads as TGTGCCAGCAGTCAGCGGGATACGCAGTATTTT. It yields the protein CASSQRDTQYF.

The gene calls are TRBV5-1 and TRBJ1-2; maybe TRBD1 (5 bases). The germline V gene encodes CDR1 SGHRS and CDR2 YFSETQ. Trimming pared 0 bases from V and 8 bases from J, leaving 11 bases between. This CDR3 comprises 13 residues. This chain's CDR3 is CASSLEGTYGYTF. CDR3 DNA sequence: TGCGCCAGCAGCTTGGAGGGGACTTACGGCTACACCTTC.

This chain's CDR3 is CASGWTGGGDGYTF. The CDR3 DNA reads TGTGCCAGCGGGTGGACAGGGGGCGGTGATGGCTACACCTTC. The rearrangement uses TRBV7-9 and TRBJ1-2; TRBD1 matches at 11 bases. Trimming removed 8 bases from V and 6 bases from J; junction bases left unmatched: 8. CDR1 and CDR2 from the germline V gene are SEHNR and FQNEAQ (reference sequence). The CDR3 loop spans 14 amino acids. Variable domain in full (rest from reference TRBV7-9 and TRBJ1-2): DTGVSQNPRHKITKRGQNVTFRCDPISEHNRLYWYRQTLGQGPEFLTYFQNEAQLEKSRLLSDRFSAERPKGSFSTLEIQRTEQGDSAMYLCASGWTGGGDGYTFGSGTRLTVV.

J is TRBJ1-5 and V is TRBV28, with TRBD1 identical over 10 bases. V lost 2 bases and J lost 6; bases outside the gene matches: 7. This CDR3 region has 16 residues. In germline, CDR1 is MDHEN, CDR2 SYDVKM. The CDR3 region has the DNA TGTGCCAGCAGTTTAGGTGACAGGGGGCGGACTCAGCCCCAGCATTTT. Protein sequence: CASSLGDRGRTQPQHF.

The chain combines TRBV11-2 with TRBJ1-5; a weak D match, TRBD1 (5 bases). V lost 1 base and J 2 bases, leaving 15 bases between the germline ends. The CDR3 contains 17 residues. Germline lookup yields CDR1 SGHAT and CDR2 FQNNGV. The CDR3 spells CASSLGSGEGGNQPQHF. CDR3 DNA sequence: TGTGCCAGCAGCTTAGGGAGTGGAGAAGGGGGCAATCAGCCCCAGCATTTT.

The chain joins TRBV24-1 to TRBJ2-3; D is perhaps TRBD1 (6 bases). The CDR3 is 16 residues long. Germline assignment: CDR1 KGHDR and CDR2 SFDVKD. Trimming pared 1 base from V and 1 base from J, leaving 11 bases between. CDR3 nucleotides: TGTGCCACCAGTGATTTATCAGGGGATGGCACAGATACGCAGTATTTT. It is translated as CATSDLSGDGTDTQYF.

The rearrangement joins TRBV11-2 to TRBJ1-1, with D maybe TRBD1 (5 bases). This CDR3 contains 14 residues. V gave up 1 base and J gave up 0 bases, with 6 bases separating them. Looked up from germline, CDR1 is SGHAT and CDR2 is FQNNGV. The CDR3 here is CASSLAGVNTEAFF. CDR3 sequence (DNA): TGTGCCAGCAGCTTAGCGGGGGTGAACACTGAAGCTTTCTTT.

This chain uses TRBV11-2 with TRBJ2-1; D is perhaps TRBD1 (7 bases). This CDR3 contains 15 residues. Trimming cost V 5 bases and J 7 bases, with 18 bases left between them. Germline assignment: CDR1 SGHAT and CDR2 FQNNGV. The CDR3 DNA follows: TGTGCCAGCAGCCAGGGGGGCCATGTAGTAAATGAGCAGTTCTTC. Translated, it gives CASSQGGHVVNEQFF.

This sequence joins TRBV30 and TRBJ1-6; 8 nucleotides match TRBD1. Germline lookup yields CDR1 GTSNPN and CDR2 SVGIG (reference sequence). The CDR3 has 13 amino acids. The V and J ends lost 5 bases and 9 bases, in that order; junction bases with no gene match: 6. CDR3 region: CAWDRGLGSPLHF. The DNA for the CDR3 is TGTGCCTGGGACAGGGGCTTGGGTTCACCCCTCCACTTT.

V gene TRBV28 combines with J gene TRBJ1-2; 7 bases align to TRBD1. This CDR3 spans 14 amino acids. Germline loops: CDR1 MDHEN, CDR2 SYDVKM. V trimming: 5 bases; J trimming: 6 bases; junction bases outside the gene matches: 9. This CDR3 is CASSRDRGRHGYTF. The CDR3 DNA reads TGTGCCAGCAGTCGCGATAGGGGGCGTCATGGCTACACCTTC.

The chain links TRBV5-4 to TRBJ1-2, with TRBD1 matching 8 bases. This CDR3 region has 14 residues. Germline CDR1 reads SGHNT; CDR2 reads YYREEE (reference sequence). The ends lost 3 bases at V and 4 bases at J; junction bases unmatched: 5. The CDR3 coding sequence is TGTGCCAGCAGCTCTATTGACAGGGGCTATGGCTACACCTTC. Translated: CASSSIDRGYGYTF.

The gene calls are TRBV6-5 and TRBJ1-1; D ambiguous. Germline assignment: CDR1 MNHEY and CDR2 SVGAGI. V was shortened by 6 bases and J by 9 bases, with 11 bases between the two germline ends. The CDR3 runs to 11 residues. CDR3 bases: TGTGCCAGCAGCCGGGAGGGCAAAGCTTTCTTT. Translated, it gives CASSREGKAFF.

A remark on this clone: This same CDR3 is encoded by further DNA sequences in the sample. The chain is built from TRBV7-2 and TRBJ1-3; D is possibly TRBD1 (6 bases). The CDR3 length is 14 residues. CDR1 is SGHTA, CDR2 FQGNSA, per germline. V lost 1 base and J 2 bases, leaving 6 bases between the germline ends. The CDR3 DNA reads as TGTGCCAGCAGCTTAGGGACAGCTGGAAACACCATATATTTT. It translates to CASSLGTAGNTIYF.

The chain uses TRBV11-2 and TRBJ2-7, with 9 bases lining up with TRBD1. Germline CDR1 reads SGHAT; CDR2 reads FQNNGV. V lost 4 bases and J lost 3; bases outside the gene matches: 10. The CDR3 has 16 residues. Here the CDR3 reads CASSSREQGAGYEQYF. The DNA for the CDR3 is TGTGCCAGCAGCTCACGGGAACAGGGGGCGGGCTACGAGCAGTACTTC.

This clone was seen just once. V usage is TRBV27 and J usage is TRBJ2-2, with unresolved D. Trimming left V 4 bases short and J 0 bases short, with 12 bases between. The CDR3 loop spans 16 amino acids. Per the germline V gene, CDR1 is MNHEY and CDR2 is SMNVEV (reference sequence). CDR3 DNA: TGTGCCAGCAGTTCCCCCGGCAGGTCGAACACCGGGGAGCTGTTTTTT. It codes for CASSSPGRSNTGELFF.

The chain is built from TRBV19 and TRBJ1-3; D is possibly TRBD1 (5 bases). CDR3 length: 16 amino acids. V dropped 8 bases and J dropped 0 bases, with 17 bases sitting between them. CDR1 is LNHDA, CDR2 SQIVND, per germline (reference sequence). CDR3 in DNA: TGTGCCAGTGGGATTGGGTCCGGGGGCTCTGGAAACACCATATATTTT. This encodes CASGIGSGGSGNTIYF.

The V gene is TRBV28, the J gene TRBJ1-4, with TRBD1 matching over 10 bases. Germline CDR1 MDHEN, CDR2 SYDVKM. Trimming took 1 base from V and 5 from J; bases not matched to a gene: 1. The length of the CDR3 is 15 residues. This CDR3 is CASSLLGQGNEKLFF. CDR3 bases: TGTGCCAGCAGTTTATTGGGACAGGGGAATGAAAAACTGTTTTTT.